The rows below give T cell receptor beta chains drawn from one sample of a study of T cells after yellow fever vaccination. In TCRdb, the 5' RACE reads were re-called with MiXCR into one record per CDR3 protein. The data contain about 340,000 distinct CDR3 sequences, about an eighth of them singletons. The specimen was CD4+ T cells sorted from PBMCs, collected 15 days after the yellow fever booster vaccination. Receptors were obtained from a man between 18 and 29 years old who received the YFV17D yellow fever vaccine. CDR3s include the opening cysteine and the closing phenylalanine or tryptophan. Each record gives: J gene, clone size, V gene, D gene, CDR3 DNA, CDR3 protein. D genes are given only for firm matches. Some rows have no size entry. The others give once, few or many, or a class for an expanded clone.

TRBJ2-1,few,TRBV6-6,TRBD2,TGTGCCAGCAGTTACTATGACCCCGGGGGGTACAATGAGCAGTTCTTC,CASSYYDPGGYNEQFF
TRBJ2-5,NA,TRBV10-3,TRBD2,TGTGCCACGCGTAGCCGGGGGGAACCTCAAGAGACCCAGTACTTC,CATRSRGEPQETQYF
TRBJ1-6,many,TRBV18,NA,TGTGCCAGCTCACCGGACAATAATTCACCCCTCCACTTT,CASSPDNNSPLHF
TRBJ2-1,few,TRBV4-1,NA,TGCGCCACCTCAACCAATGAGCAGTTCTTC,CATSTNEQFF
TRBJ2-2,NA,TRBV7-3,TRBD2,TGTGCCAGCAGCTCCGGGTCTAGCGGACCCGGGGAGCTGTTTTTT,CASSSGSSGPGELFF
TRBJ2-7,few,TRBV29-1,NA,TGCAGCGTTAGGGGCCGGGGGGCTTCAGATGAGCAGTACTTC,CSVRGRGASDEQYF
TRBJ1-1,many,TRBV10-3,NA,TGTGCCACCGGGGGGTTGAACACTGAAGCTTTCTTT,CATGGLNTEAFF
TRBJ2-7,few,TRBV2,NA,TGTGCCAGCAAAAGGTTCGGGCCGCGCTTGAACGAGCAGTACTTC,CASKRFGPRLNEQYF
TRBJ1-6,few,TRBV5-1,TRBD1,TGCGCCAGCAGCTTGGAGGGACAGAGCAATTCACCCCTCCACTTT,CASSLEGQSNSPLHF
TRBJ2-4,few,TRBV18,TRBD1,TGTGCCAGCTCCCCCCCAGGACAGGGCAAAAACATTCAGTACTTC,CASSPPGQGKNIQYF
TRBJ2-1,many,TRBV27,NA,TGTGCCAGCAGTTTGGGTCGAGGCGAGCAGTTCTTC,CASSLGRGEQFF
TRBJ1-5,NA,TRBV30,NA,TGTGCCTGGAGTGTACCGTCCGGCAATCAGCCCCAGCATTTT,CAWSVPSGNQPQHF